This T cell receptor (beta chain) was identified in a study of blood T cell repertoires in COVID-19. The cohort comprised adults aged 18 to 89 years residing in under 30 US areas. All exposed participants met a person with COVID-19 within 2 weeks before entering the study. In the authors' methods: Quantification of nucleated cells was approximated via reference gene primer amplification. The repertoire was sequenced with immunoSEQ multiplex PCR; TCRdb's copy has only in-frame clones and lacks some. That table supplies the V and J calls and clone size; D and trimming were determined from the DNA. The sample carries fewer than 250,000 clones, 90% recorded once. CDR3 length: 12 residues. V was clipped by 6 bases and J by 5 bases, with 11 bases between them.

The origin of this receptor is a man younger than 40 who had been exposed to COVID-19. What was sequenced was PBMCs or T cells enriched from blood (not recorded which). The J gene is TRBJ2-7, the V gene TRBV12-3 or TRBV12-4; a weak D match, TRBD2 (6 bases). The CDR3 nucleotides read TGTGCCAGCAGCTGGGGCGGGGACGAGCAGTACTTC. Its protein product is CASSWGGDEQYF.